The 19 T cell receptor beta chains below come from one sample, sequenced in a study of blood T cell repertoires in COVID-19. Here immunoSEQ multiplex PCR was the method, and the copy in TCRdb shows in-frame clones only, minus some. The table has roughly 190,000 clones, more than 75% seen once. Sequenced input: PBMCs or T cells enriched from blood (not recorded which). The receptors were sampled from a woman in her fifties or sixties with acute COVID-19.

CDR3 residues: CATTGNYGYTF. CDR3 nucleotides: TGTGCGACGACGGGGAACTATGGCTACACCTTC. The chain uses TRBV5-3 and TRBJ1-2; D uncertain. TRBV5-3 belongs to the ORF category, with a function that is uncertain. CDR3 length equals 11 residues.

The genes are TRBV2 and TRBJ1-5, with D perhaps TRBD1 (6 bases). The CDR3 spans 16 residues. The germline gives CDR1 SNHLY, CDR2 FYNNEI. V was cut by 5 bases and J by 0 bases, with 14 bases left in between. The CDR3 spells CASSYRTAFSNQPQHF. CDR3 DNA: TGTGCCAGCAGTTATAGGACAGCTTTTAGCAATCAGCCCCAGCATTTT.

The gene calls are TRBV7-2 and TRBJ1-6, with 9 bases that match TRBD1. V was pared by 5 bases and J by 8 bases, with 13 bases of the junction left unmatched. Germline values: CDR1 SGHTA, CDR2 FQGNSA. The CDR3 has 17 residues. The CDR3 DNA reads TGTGCCAGCAGCCGTGACAGGGGGGCTAATAATTATTCACCCCTCCACTTT. It encodes CASSRDRGANNYSPLHF.

J is TRBJ2-5 and V is TRBV7-2; no clear D gene. The CDR3 length is 15 residues. Trimming removed 5 bases from V and 0 bases from J, with 13 bases in between. Germline V lookup: CDR1 SGHTA, CDR2 FQGNSA. CDR3 DNA sequence: TGTGCCAGCAGCCCCCAGTCCAGCGACCAAGAGACCCAGTACTTC. This sequence encodes CASSPQSSDQETQYF.

This clone was picked up one time. The rearrangement links TRBV5-1 to TRBJ1-6; 7 bases match TRBD1. This CDR3 spans 16 amino acids. Trimming removed 3 bases from V and 9 bases from J; junction bases left unmatched: 12. Germline assignment: CDR1 SGHRS and CDR2 YFSETQ. This chain's CDR3 is CASSWDSDVLGSPLHF. The DNA of the CDR3 is TGCGCCAGCAGCTGGGACAGCGACGTGCTGGGTTCACCCCTCCACTTT.

This sequence joins TRBV6-5 and TRBJ2-1, with 13 bases identical to TRBD2. In germline, CDR1 is MNHEY, CDR2 SVGAGI. CDR3 length: 14 amino acids. The V gene end was trimmed by 6 bases and the J gene end by 7 bases; junction bases not matched to a gene: 3. The CDR3 reads CASRLAGGQNEQFF. CDR3 nucleotides: TGTGCCAGCAGACTAGCGGGGGGGCAAAATGAGCAGTTCTTC.

The chain couples TRBV7-3 to TRBJ1-6; 7 nucleotides match TRBD1. The CDR3 is made up of 15 amino acids. Germline-derived CDR1 and CDR2 are SGHTA and FQGTGA. Germline trimming cut 0 bases from V and 4 bases from J; bases unmatched to any gene: 0. CDR3 amino acids: CASSLTGQYNSPLHF. The CDR3 DNA reads as TGTGCCAGCAGCTTAACGGGACAGTATAATTCACCCCTCCACTTT.

The genes are TRBV29-1 and TRBJ1-2; possibly TRBD1 for D (6 bases). Deletions cut 7 bases from V and 3 bases from J, with 15 bases between. Germline V gives CDR1 SQVTM, CDR2 ANQGSEA. CDR3 size: 13 residues. The CDR3 sequence: CSDRQDSHYGYTF. The CDR3 coding sequence is TGCAGCGATCGACAGGACAGTCACTATGGCTACACCTTC.

The V and J genes are TRBV15 and TRBJ1-5; 8 bases are shared with TRBD1. Germline V lookup: CDR1 LNHNV, CDR2 YYDKDF (reference sequence). Trimming took 3 bases from V and 6 from J; bases not matched to a gene: 4. The CDR3 runs 14 residues. CDR3 sequence: CATSRNRGSQPQHF. CDR3 bases: TGTGCCACCAGCAGGAACAGGGGGTCTCAGCCCCAGCATTTT.

The genes are TRBV10-1 and TRBJ2-1, with D perhaps matching TRBD1 (6 bases). There are 14 residues in the CDR3. CDR1 and CDR2 from the germline V gene are WNHNN and SYGVQD (reference sequence). With 5 bases removed from V and 4 bases from J, the gap between germline ends came to 12 bases. This chain's CDR3 is CASSPNDRYNEQFF. As DNA, the CDR3 is TGCGCCAGCAGTCCGAACGACAGGTACAATGAGCAGTTCTTC.

V and J are TRBV6-5 and TRBJ2-1; D is possibly TRBD1 (6 bases). The CDR3 has 13 residues. V was shortened by 2 bases and J by 4 bases, with 6 bases between the two germline ends. In germline, CDR1 is MNHEY, CDR2 SVGAGI. CDR3 protein: CASSYGQYNEQFF. The CDR3 DNA reads TGTGCCAGCAGTTACGGACAGTACAATGAGCAGTTCTTC.

The table lists this clone with a count of one. This chain joins TRBV10-1 and TRBJ2-3, with TRBD2 matching over 11 bases. Trimming removed 0 bases from V and 6 bases from J; junction bases left unmatched: 14. The CDR3 loop spans 19 amino acids. Germline CDR1 reads WNHNN; CDR2 reads SYGVQD (reference sequence). The CDR3 nucleotides are TGCGCCAGCAGTGAGTCGATTGGGGTACTAGCGGGGGCTTCGGATACGCAGTATTTT. Translation: CASSESIGVLAGASDTQYF.

The chain couples TRBV3-1 (or the pseudogene TRBV3-2) to TRBJ1-1; 8 positions match TRBD1. Germline V gene data show CDR1 as LGHDT and CDR2 as YNNKEL (reference sequence). The CDR3 length is 15 residues. V dropped 2 bases and J dropped 6; count of bases not matched to a gene: 8. Here the CDR3 DNA reads TGTGCCAGCAGCCAACCTTCAGGGGGCGAACCTGAAGCTTTCTTT. Amino acids: CASSQPSGGEPEAFF.

The chain carries TRBV3-1 (or the pseudogene TRBV3-2) and TRBJ1-4; 10 bases map to TRBD1. CDR1 is LGHDT, CDR2 YNNKEL, per germline (reference sequence). CDR3 length: 13 amino acids. V lost 5 bases to trimming and J lost 10 bases; unmatched junction nucleotides: 4. Written as DNA, the CDR3 is TGTGCCAGCAGCTGGACAGGGGGTATAAAACTGTTTTTT. It is translated as CASSWTGGIKLFF.

This chain connects TRBV3-1 (or the pseudogene TRBV3-2) to TRBJ2-7, with TRBD2 as a possible D gene (6 bases). This CDR3 has 11 residues. V was cut by 2 bases and J by 7 bases, with 6 bases left in between. CDR1 and CDR2 (germline): LGHDT, YNNKEL (reference sequence). The CDR3 sequence: CASSQSGEQYV. CDR3 DNA sequence: TGTGCCAGCAGCCAAAGCGGGGAGCAGTACGTC.

To note about this clone: This specimen includes other DNA sequences encoding the same CDR3. The rearrangement uses TRBV5-1 and TRBJ2-3, with D perhaps TRBD2 (5 bases). V was pared by 5 bases and J by 1 base, with 5 bases between. CDR3 length equals 12 residues. Germline CDR1 reads SGHRS; CDR2 reads YFSETQ. Written as DNA, the CDR3 is TGCGCCAGCAGACTAGGCACAGATACGCAGTATTTT. It codes for CASRLGTDTQYF. The full variable domain, its missing parts supplied by reference TRBV5-1 and TRBJ2-3, is KAGVTQTPRYLIKTRGQQVTLSCSPISGHRSVSWYQQTPGQGLQFLFEYFSETQRNKGNFPGRFSGRQFSNSRSEMNVSTLELGDSALYLCASRLGTDTQYFGPGTRLTVL.

J is TRBJ2-7 and V is TRBV5-5; possibly TRBD1 for D (6 bases). The CDR3 loop spans 16 amino acids. CDR1 SGHKS and CDR2 YYEKEE come from the germline V gene (reference sequence). The V gene lost 4 bases and the J gene lost 6 bases, with 23 bases spanning the gap. The CDR3 nucleotides are TGTGCCAGCAGCCCACACGACAGGATAGCCGCCCGCGAGCAGTACGTC. The encoded protein is CASSPHDRIAAREQYV.

The chain carries TRBV5-5 and TRBJ1-1, with D perhaps TRBD1 (6 bases). V lost 3 bases, J lost 5 bases, and 20 bases lay in between. CDR1 is SGHKS and CDR2 is YYEKEE in the germline V gene (reference sequence). The length of the CDR3 is 16 residues. CDR3 protein: CASSSTPLQGYTEAFF. CDR3 nucleotides: TGTGCCAGCAGCTCCACCCCATTACAGGGATATACTGAAGCTTTCTTT.

V gene TRBV9 combines with J gene TRBJ1-5; 10 nucleotides line up with TRBD1. CDR3 length equals 15 residues. Germline assignment: CDR1 SGDLS and CDR2 YYNGEE. V dropped 4 bases and J dropped 7; count of bases not matched to a gene: 8. CDR3 in DNA: TGTGCCAGCAGCCCCGGGACAGGGGATGGACAGCCCCAGCATTTT. This translates into CASSPGTGDGQPQHF.